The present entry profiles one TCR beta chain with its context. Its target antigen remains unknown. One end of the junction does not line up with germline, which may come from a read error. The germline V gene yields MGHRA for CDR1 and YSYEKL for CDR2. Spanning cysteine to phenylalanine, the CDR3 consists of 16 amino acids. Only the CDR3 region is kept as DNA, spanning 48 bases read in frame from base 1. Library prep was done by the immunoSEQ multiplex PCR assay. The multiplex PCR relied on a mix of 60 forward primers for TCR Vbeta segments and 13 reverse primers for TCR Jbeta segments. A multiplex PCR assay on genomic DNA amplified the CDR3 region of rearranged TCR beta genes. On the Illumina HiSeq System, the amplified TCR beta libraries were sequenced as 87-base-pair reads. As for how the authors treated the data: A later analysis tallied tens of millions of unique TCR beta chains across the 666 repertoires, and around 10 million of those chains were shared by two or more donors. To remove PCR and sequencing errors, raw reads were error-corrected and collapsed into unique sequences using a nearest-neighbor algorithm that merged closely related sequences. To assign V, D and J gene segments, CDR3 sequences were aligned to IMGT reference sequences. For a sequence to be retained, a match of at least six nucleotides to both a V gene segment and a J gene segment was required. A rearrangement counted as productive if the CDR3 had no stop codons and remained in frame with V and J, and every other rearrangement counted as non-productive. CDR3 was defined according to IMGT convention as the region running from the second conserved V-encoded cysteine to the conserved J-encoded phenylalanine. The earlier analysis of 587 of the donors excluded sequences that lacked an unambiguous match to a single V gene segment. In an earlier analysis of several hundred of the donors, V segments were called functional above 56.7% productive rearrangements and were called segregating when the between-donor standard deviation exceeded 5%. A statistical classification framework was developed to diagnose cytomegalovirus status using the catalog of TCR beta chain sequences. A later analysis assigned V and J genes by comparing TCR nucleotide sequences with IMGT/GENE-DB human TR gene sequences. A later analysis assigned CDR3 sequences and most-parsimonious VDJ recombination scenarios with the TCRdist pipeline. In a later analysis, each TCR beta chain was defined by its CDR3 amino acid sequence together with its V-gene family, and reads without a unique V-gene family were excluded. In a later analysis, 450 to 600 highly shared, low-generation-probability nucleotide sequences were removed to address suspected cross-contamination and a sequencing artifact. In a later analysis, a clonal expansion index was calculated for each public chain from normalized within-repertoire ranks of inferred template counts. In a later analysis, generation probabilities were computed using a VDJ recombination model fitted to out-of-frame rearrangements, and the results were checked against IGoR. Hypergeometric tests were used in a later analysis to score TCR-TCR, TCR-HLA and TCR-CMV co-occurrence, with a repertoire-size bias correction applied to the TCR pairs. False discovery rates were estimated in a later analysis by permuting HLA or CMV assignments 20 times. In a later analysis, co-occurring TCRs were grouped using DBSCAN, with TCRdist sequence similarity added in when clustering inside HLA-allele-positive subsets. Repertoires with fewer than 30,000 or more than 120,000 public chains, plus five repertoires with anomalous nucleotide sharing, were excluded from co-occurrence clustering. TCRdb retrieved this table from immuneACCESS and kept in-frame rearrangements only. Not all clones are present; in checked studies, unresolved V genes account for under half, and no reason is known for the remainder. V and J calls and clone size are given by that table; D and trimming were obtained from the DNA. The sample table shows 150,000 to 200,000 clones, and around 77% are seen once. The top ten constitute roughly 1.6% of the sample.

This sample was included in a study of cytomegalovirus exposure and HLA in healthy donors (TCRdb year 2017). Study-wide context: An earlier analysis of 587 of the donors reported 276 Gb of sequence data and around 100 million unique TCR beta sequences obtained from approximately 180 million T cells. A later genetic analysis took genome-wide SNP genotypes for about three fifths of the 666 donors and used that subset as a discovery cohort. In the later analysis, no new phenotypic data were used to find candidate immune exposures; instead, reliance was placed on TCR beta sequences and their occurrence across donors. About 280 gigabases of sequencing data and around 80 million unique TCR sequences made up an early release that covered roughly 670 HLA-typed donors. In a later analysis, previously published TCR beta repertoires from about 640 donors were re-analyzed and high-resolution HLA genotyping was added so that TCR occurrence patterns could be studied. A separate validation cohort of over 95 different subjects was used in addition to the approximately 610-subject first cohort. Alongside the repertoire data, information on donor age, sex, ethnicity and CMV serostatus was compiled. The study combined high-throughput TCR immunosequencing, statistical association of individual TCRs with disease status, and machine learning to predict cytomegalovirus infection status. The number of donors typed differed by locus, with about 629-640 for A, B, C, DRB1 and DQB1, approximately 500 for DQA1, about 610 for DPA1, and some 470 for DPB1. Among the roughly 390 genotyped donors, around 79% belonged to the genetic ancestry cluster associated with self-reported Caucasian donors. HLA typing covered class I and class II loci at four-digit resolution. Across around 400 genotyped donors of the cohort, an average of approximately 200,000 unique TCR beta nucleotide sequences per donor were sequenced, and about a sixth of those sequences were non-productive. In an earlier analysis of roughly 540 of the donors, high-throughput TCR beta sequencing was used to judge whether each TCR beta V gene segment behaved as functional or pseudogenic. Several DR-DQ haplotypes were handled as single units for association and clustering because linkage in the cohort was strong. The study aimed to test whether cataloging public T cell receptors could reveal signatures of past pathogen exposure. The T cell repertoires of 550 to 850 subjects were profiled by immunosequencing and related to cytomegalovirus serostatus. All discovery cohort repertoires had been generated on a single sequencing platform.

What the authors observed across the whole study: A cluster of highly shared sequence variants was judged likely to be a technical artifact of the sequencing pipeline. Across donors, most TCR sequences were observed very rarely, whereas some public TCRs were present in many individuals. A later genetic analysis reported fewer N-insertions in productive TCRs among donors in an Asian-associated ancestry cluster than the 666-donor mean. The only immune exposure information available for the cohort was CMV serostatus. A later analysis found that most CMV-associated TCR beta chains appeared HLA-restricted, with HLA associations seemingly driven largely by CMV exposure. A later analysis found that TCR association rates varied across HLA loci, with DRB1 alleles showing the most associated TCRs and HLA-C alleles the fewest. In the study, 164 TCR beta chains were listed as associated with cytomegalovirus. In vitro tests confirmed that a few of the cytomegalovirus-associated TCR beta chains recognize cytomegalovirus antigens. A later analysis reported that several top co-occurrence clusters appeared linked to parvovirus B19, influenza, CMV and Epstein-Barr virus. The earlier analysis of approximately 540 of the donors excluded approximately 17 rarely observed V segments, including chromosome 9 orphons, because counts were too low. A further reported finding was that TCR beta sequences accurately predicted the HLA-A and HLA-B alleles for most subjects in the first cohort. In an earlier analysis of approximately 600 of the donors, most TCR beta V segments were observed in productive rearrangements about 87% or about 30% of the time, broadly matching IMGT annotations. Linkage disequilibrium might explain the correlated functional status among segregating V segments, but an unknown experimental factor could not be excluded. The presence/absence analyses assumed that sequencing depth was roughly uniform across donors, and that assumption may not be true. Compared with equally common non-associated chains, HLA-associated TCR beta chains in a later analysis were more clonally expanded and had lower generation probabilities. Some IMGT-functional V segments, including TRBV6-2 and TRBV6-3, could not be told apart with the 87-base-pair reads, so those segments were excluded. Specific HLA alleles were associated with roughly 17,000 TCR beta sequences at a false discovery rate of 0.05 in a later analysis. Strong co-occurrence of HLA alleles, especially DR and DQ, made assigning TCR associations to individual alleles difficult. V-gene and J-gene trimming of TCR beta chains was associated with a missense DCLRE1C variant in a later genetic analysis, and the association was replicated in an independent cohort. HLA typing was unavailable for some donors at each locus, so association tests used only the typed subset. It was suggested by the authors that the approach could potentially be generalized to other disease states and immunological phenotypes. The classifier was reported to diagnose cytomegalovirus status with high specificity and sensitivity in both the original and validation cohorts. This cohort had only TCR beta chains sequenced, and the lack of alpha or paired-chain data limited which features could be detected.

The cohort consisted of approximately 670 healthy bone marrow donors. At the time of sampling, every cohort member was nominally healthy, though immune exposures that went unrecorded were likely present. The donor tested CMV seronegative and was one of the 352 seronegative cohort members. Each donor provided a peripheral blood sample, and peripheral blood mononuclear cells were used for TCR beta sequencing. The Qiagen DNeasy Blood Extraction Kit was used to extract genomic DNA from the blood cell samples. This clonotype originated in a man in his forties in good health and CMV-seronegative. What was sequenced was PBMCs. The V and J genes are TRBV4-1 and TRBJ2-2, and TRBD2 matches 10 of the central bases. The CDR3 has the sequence CASRQAGGPITGELFF. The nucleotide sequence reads TGCGCCAGCAGACAAGCGGGAGGGCCTATCACCGGGGAGCTGTTTTTT.